This entry lists 3 T cell receptor beta chains sequenced from one sample in a study of blood T cell repertoires in COVID-19. The protocol was immunoSEQ multiplex PCR, while the TCRdb copy is restricted to in-frame clones and leaves out a portion. The sample lists some 210,000 clones, about nine tenths occurring once. Sequenced material: PBMCs or T cells enriched from blood (not recorded which). The source is a young man with acute COVID-19.

The rearrangement uses TRBV19 and TRBJ2-7; D is possibly TRBD1 (6 bases). V was cut by 3 bases and J by 5 bases, with 14 bases left in between. This CDR3 has 14 residues. Germline V gives CDR1 LNHDA, CDR2 SQIVND (reference sequence). CDR3 nucleotide sequence: TGTGCCAGTAGTATGCCAGGGGAGTCTCACGAGCAGTACTTC. Its protein is CASSMPGESHEQYF.

The genes are TRBV4-2 and TRBJ2-7, with TRBD1 identical over 8 bases. CDR3 length: 16 amino acids. Germline lookup yields CDR1 LGHNA and CDR2 YNFKEQ. J gave up 3 bases and V 2 bases, and 9 bases lay outside the gene matches. DNA for the CDR3: TGTGCCAGCAGCCAAAAGGGACAGGCGGACCTCTACGAGCAGTACTTC. It translates to CASSQKGQADLYEQYF.

The chain employs TRBV5-1 and TRBJ1-5; D is unclear. Germline CDR1 reads SGHRS; CDR2 reads YFSETQ. The CDR3 consists of 13 residues. The V gene lost 4 bases and the J gene lost 6 bases, with 11 bases spanning the gap. As DNA, the CDR3 is TGCGCCAGCAGCCCCGACGGGAGTCAGCCCCAGCATTTT. It codes for CASSPDGSQPQHF. Using reference TRBV5-1 and TRBJ1-5 for the parts outside the CDR3, the full variable domain is KAGVTQTPRYLIKTRGQQVTLSCSPISGHRSVSWYQQTPGQGLQFLFEYFSETQRNKGNFPGRFSGRQFSNSRSEMNVSTLELGDSALYLCASSPDGSQPQHFGDGTRLSIL.